This is a list of T cell receptor beta chains from one sample in a study of siplizumab effects on memory and regulatory T cells. Measured with immunoSEQ multiplex PCR; TCRdb has only the in-frame clones, and not every one. The sample carries around 45,000 clones, more than 75% recorded once. The sequencing input was naive CD8+ T cells sorted from blood. All receptors derive from a human donor in good health. The CDR3 runs from the conserved cysteine through the conserved F or W. Fields, in order: J gene, V gene, D gene, clone size, CDR3 protein, CDR3 DNA. A D gene is named only where the DNA matches it firmly. Rows may omit the clone size; those that give it use once, few, many or a size class.

J gene: TRBJ2-7; V gene: TRBV29-1; D gene: .; clone size: .; CDR3 protein: CSVWAGDQTHF; CDR3 DNA: TGCAGCGTGTGGGCAGGGGACCAAACGCACTTC
J gene: TRBJ1-1; V gene: TRBV19; D gene: .; clone size: .; CDR3 protein: CASSMTGGTEAFF; CDR3 DNA: TGTGCCAGTAGTATGACAGGTGGGACTGAAGCTTTCTTT
J gene: TRBJ1-1; V gene: TRBV18; D gene: .; clone size: .; CDR3 protein: CASSPQQPGTFEAFF; CDR3 DNA: TGTGCCAGCTCACCACAACAACCTGGGACATTTGAAGCTTTCTTT
J gene: TRBJ1-1; V gene: TRBV14; D gene: .; clone size: .; CDR3 protein: CASSGGEIEAFF; CDR3 DNA: TGTGCCAGCAGTGGAGGGGAGATTGAAGCTTTCTTT
J gene: TRBJ2-7; V gene: TRBV28; D gene: TRBD2; clone size: .; CDR3 protein: CASEGRELDYEQYF; CDR3 DNA: TGTGCCAGCGAAGGGCGGGAGTTGGACTACGAGCAGTACTTC
J gene: TRBJ1-3; V gene: TRBV19; D gene: .; clone size: .; CDR3 protein: CASSLVSGNTIYF; CDR3 DNA: TGTGCCAGTAGTCTGGTCTCTGGAAACACCATATATTTT
J gene: TRBJ2-1; V gene: TRBV10-3; D gene: TRBD1; clone size: .; CDR3 protein: CAISETTGTHNEQFF; CDR3 DNA: TGTGCCATCAGTGAAACGACAGGGACCCACAATGAGCAGTTCTTC
J gene: TRBJ1-1; V gene: TRBV5-6; D gene: .; clone size: .; CDR3 protein: CASSLGDLNTEAFF; CDR3 DNA: TGTGCCAGCAGCTTGGGGGATTTGAACACTGAAGCTTTCTTT
J gene: TRBJ1-2; V gene: TRBV5-6; D gene: TRBD1; clone size: .; CDR3 protein: CASSLGTGAKKEGYTF; CDR3 DNA: TGTGCCAGCAGCTTGGGCACAGGGGCGAAAAAGGAGGGCTACACCTTC
J gene: TRBJ2-1; V gene: TRBV7-9; D gene: TRBD2; clone size: once; CDR3 protein: CASSSTLAGGSLAYNEQFF; CDR3 DNA: TGTGCCAGCAGCTCCACGCTAGCGGGGGGGTCCCTAGCCTACAATGAGCAGTTCTTC
J gene: TRBJ2-7; V gene: TRBV19; D gene: .; clone size: .; CDR3 protein: CASRNEGGYEQYF; CDR3 DNA: TGTGCCAGTAGAAATGAGGGGGGTTACGAGCAGTACTTC
J gene: TRBJ1-2; V gene: TRBV9; D gene: .; clone size: .; CDR3 protein: CASSPREERDYGYTF; CDR3 DNA: TGTGCCAGCAGCCCGCGGGAGGAGAGGGACTATGGCTACACCTTC
J gene: TRBJ1-1; V gene: TRBV15; D gene: .; clone size: .; CDR3 protein: CAASRTGPEAFF; CDR3 DNA: TGTGCCGCCAGCAGAACCGGGCCAGAAGCTTTCTTT
J gene: TRBJ2-7; V gene: TRBV11-2; D gene: .; clone size: .; CDR3 protein: CASSFYEQYF; CDR3 DNA: TGTGCCAGCAGCTTCTACGAGCAGTACTTC
J gene: TRBJ2-2; V gene: TRBV5-5; D gene: .; clone size: .; CDR3 protein: CAPGLTDTGELFF; CDR3 DNA: TGTGCCCCAGGGCTTACAGACACCGGGGAGCTGTTTTTT
J gene: TRBJ1-2; V gene: TRBV29-1; D gene: .; clone size: .; CDR3 protein: CSVEAGVYGYTF; CDR3 DNA: TGCAGCGTTGAAGCGGGGGTCTATGGCTACACCTTC
J gene: TRBJ2-1; V gene: TRBV9; D gene: TRBD1; clone size: .; CDR3 protein: CASSGTGVHPYNEQFF; CDR3 DNA: TGTGCCAGCAGCGGGACAGGGGTACATCCCTACAATGAGCAGTTCTTC
J gene: TRBJ2-7; V gene: TRBV4-1; D gene: .; clone size: .; CDR3 protein: CASRDMGYEQYF; CDR3 DNA: TGCGCCAGCCGGGACATGGGATACGAGCAGTACTTC
J gene: TRBJ2-7; V gene: TRBV19; D gene: .; clone size: .; CDR3 protein: CASSIDRAYEQYF; CDR3 DNA: TGTGCCAGTAGTATAGACAGGGCCTACGAGCAGTACTTC
J gene: TRBJ1-2; V gene: TRBV7-9; D gene: .; clone size: .; CDR3 protein: CASTSIGVDTGYTF; CDR3 DNA: TGTGCCAGCACCTCTATCGGGGTTGATACGGGCTACACCTTC
J gene: TRBJ2-1; V gene: TRBV7-6; D gene: .; clone size: .; CDR3 protein: CASSLQGSTYNEQFF; CDR3 DNA: TGTGCCAGCAGCTTACAAGGCAGTACCTACAATGAGCAGTTCTTC
J gene: TRBJ2-6; V gene: TRBV19; D gene: .; clone size: .; CDR3 protein: CASSRGARAGANVLTF; CDR3 DNA: TGTGCCAGTAGTAGGGGCGCCCGGGCTGGGGCCAACGTCCTGACTTTC
J gene: TRBJ1-1; V gene: TRBV27; D gene: .; clone size: .; CDR3 protein: CASSLQSNTEAFF; CDR3 DNA: TGTGCCAGCAGTTTACAAAGTAACACTGAAGCTTTCTTT
J gene: TRBJ1-5; V gene: TRBV6-1; D gene: TRBD1; clone size: .; CDR3 protein: CASSEWTGENQPQHF; CDR3 DNA: TGTGCCAGCAGTGAATGGACAGGGGAAAATCAGCCCCAGCATTTT
J gene: TRBJ2-1; V gene: TRBV27; D gene: .; clone size: .; CDR3 protein: CASSHSPNEQFF; CDR3 DNA: TGTGCCAGCAGCCATTCCCCCAATGAGCAGTTCTTC
J gene: TRBJ2-7; V gene: TRBV11-2; D gene: TRBD2; clone size: .; CDR3 protein: CASSFFRGGAYEQYF; CDR3 DNA: TGTGCCAGCAGCTTTTTTCGCGGGGGGGCCTACGAGCAGTACTTC
J gene: TRBJ1-5; V gene: TRBV4-2; D gene: .; clone size: .; CDR3 protein: CASSPYGGTYQPQHF; CDR3 DNA: TGTGCCAGCAGCCCCTACGGGGGCACCTATCAGCCCCAGCATTTT
J gene: TRBJ1-1; V gene: TRBV27; D gene: .; clone size: .; CDR3 protein: CASSWTANTEAFF; CDR3 DNA: TGTGCCAGCAGCTGGACAGCGAACACTGAAGCTTTCTTT
J gene: TRBJ1-2; V gene: TRBV5-8; D gene: .; clone size: .; CDR3 protein: CASSPPGLMGYGYTF; CDR3 DNA: TGTGCCAGCAGCCCCCCGGGACTCATGGGCTATGGCTACACCTTC
J gene: TRBJ2-3; V gene: TRBV7-9; D gene: .; clone size: .; CDR3 protein: CASLSADTQYF; CDR3 DNA: TGTGCCAGCTTGAGTGCAGATACGCAGTATTTT
J gene: TRBJ1-5; V gene: TRBV28; D gene: .; clone size: .; CDR3 protein: CASSLLSGGANQPQHF; CDR3 DNA: TGTGCCAGCAGTTTATTATCGGGGGGGGCCAATCAGCCCCAGCATTTT
J gene: TRBJ2-1; V gene: TRBV11-3; D gene: TRBD2; clone size: .; CDR3 protein: CASSPTSGSYNEQFF; CDR3 DNA: TGTGCCAGCAGCCCTACTAGCGGATCATACAATGAGCAGTTCTTC
J gene: TRBJ1-2; V gene: TRBV27; D gene: .; clone size: .; CDR3 protein: CASSPPSAGQIPRGYTF; CDR3 DNA: TGTGCCAGCAGTCCACCCTCGGCAGGGCAGATCCCGCGGGGCTACACCTTC
J gene: TRBJ2-2; V gene: TRBV2; D gene: .; clone size: .; CDR3 protein: CASSGDGAGNTGELFF; CDR3 DNA: TGTGCCAGCAGTGGAGATGGGGCGGGGAACACCGGGGAGCTGTTTTTT
J gene: TRBJ2-6; V gene: TRBV19; D gene: .; clone size: .; CDR3 protein: CASSPGTWGTGANVLTF; CDR3 DNA: TGTGCCAGTAGTCCTGGCACGTGGGGAACTGGGGCCAACGTCCTGACTTTC
J gene: TRBJ2-1; V gene: TRBV27; D gene: TRBD2; clone size: .; CDR3 protein: CASTQTGGSSYNEQFF; CDR3 DNA: TGTGCCAGCACCCAGACGGGCGGGAGTTCCTACAATGAGCAGTTCTTC
J gene: TRBJ2-7; V gene: TRBV5-6; D gene: TRBD2; clone size: .; CDR3 protein: CASSVAGGLTYEQYF; CDR3 DNA: TGTGCCAGCAGCGTAGCGGGAGGGTTGACCTACGAGCAGTACTTC
J gene: TRBJ2-7; V gene: TRBV27; D gene: TRBD1; clone size: .; CDR3 protein: CASSPSGTVSYEQYF; CDR3 DNA: TGTGCCAGCAGTCCCTCCGGGACAGTCTCCTACGAGCAGTACTTC
J gene: TRBJ2-7; V gene: TRBV7-2; D gene: .; clone size: .; CDR3 protein: CASRAGIYEQYF; CDR3 DNA: TGTGCCAGCAGAGCAGGGATTTACGAGCAGTACTTC
J gene: TRBJ1-2; V gene: TRBV5-4; D gene: .; clone size: .; CDR3 protein: CATRGAPRGGYTF; CDR3 DNA: TGTGCCACACGTGGGGCCCCGAGAGGTGGCTACACCTTC
J gene: TRBJ2-1; V gene: TRBV9; D gene: .; clone size: .; CDR3 protein: CASSRLVSGDNEQFF; CDR3 DNA: TGTGCCAGCAGCCGCCTAGTATCCGGAGACAATGAGCAGTTCTTC
J gene: TRBJ2-1; V gene: TRBV19; D gene: .; clone size: .; CDR3 protein: CASSFLKGNEQFF; CDR3 DNA: TGTGCCAGTAGTTTCCTGAAAGGAAATGAGCAGTTCTTC
J gene: TRBJ1-1; V gene: TRBV27; D gene: .; clone size: .; CDR3 protein: CASSPGTTTEAFF; CDR3 DNA: TGTGCCAGCAGTCCCGGGACAACCACTGAAGCTTTCTTT
J gene: TRBJ2-2; V gene: TRBV6-6; D gene: .; clone size: .; CDR3 protein: CASSYSTQGGELFF; CDR3 DNA: TGTGCCAGCAGTTACTCTACCCAAGGGGGGGAGCTGTTTTTT
J gene: TRBJ1-2; V gene: TRBV29-1; D gene: .; clone size: few; CDR3 protein: CSAIVSTDLYGYTF; CDR3 DNA: TGCAGCGCCATTGTGAGCACGGACCTTTATGGCTACACCTTC
J gene: TRBJ1-1; V gene: TRBV5-4; D gene: .; clone size: few; CDR3 protein: CASSPAGYTEAFF; CDR3 DNA: TGTGCCAGCAGCCCCGCCGGGTACACTGAAGCTTTCTTT
J gene: TRBJ1-2; V gene: TRBV12-5; D gene: TRBD1; clone size: .; CDR3 protein: CASALGTGGILGYTF; CDR3 DNA: TGTGCTAGTGCCCTGGGAACAGGGGGGATTCTTGGCTACACCTTC
J gene: TRBJ2-1; V gene: TRBV10-3; D gene: .; clone size: .; CDR3 protein: CAISESAGYEQFF; CDR3 DNA: TGTGCCATCAGTGAGTCGGCCGGCTATGAGCAGTTCTTC
J gene: TRBJ1-2; V gene: TRBV19; D gene: TRBD1; clone size: .; CDR3 protein: CASSRGTVLNGYTF; CDR3 DNA: TGTGCCAGTAGCCGAGGGACAGTGCTTAATGGCTACACCTTC
J gene: TRBJ2-1; V gene: TRBV5-8; D gene: TRBD1; clone size: .; CDR3 protein: CASSSGTGEGNEQFF; CDR3 DNA: TGTGCCAGCAGCTCAGGGACAGGGGAAGGCAATGAGCAGTTCTTC
J gene: TRBJ2-2; V gene: TRBV7-8; D gene: TRBD2; clone size: .; CDR3 protein: CASSPMGGGTGELFF; CDR3 DNA: TGTGCCAGCAGCCCAATGGGGGGGGGCACCGGGGAGCTGTTTTTT
J gene: TRBJ1-1; V gene: TRBV19; D gene: .; clone size: few; CDR3 protein: CASSAGVNTEAFF; CDR3 DNA: TGTGCCAGTAGCGCAGGAGTGAACACTGAAGCTTTCTTT
J gene: TRBJ2-3; V gene: TRBV18; D gene: .; clone size: .; CDR3 protein: CASSPQGGTDTQYF; CDR3 DNA: TGTGCCAGCTCACCCCAGGGGGGGACAGATACGCAGTATTTT
J gene: TRBJ1-2; V gene: TRBV5-5; D gene: .; clone size: .; CDR3 protein: CASSLEAGAPGYTF; CDR3 DNA: TGTGCCAGCAGCTTGGAAGCAGGCGCTCCTGGCTACACCTTC
J gene: TRBJ2-1; V gene: TRBV5-6; D gene: TRBD2; clone size: .; CDR3 protein: CASSKKTLAGGFNEQFF; CDR3 DNA: TGTGCCAGCAGCAAAAAGACACTAGCGGGAGGATTTAATGAGCAGTTCTTC